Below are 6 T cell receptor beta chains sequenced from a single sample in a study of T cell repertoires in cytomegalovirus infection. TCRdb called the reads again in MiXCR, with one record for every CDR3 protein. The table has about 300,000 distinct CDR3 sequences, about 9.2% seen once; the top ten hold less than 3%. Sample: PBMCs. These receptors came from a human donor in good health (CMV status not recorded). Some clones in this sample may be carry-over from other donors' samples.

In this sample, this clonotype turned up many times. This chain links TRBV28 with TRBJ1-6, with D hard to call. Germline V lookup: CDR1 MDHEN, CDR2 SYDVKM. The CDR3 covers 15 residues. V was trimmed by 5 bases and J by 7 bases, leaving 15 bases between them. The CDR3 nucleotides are TGTGCCAGCAGTCCGGCCCCAGCTGACAATTCACCCCTCCACTTT. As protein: CASSPAPADNSPLHF. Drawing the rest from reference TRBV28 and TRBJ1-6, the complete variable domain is DVKVTQSSRYLVKRTGEKVFLECVQDMDHENMFWYRQDPGLGLRLIYFSYDVKMKEKGDIPEGYSVSREKKERFSLILESASTNQTSMYLCASSPAPADNSPLHFGNGTRLTVT.

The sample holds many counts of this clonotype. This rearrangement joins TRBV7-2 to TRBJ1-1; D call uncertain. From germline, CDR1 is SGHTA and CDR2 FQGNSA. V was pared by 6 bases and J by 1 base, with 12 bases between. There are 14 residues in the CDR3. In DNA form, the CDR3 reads TGTGCCAGCAGACGTGTCGGGGAGAACACTGAAGCTTTCTTT. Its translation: CASRRVGENTEAFF.

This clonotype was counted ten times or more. As DNA, the CDR3 is TGTGCCAGCAGCTCCGGACAGGGACGCAATGAGCAGTTCTTC. Translated, it gives CASSSGQGRNEQFF. The gene calls are TRBV7-8 and TRBJ2-1, with 8 bases aligning to TRBD1. V lost 4 bases and J lost 6; bases outside the gene matches: 5. Germline V gene sequence: CDR1 SGHVS, CDR2 FQNEAQ. This CDR3 has 14 residues.

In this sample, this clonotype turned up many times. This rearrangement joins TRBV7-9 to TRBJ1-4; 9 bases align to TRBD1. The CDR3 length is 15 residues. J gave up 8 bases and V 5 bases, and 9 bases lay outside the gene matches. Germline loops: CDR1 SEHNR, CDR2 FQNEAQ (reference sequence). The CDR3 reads CASSTGTGRREKLFF. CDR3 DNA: TGTGCCAGCAGCACTGGGACAGGGCGCCGAGAAAAACTGTTTTTT.

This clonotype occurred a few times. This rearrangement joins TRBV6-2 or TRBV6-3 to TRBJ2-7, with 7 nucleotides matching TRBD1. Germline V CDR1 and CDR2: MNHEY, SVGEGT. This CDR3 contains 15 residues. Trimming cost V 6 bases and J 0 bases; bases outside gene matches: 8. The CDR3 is CASRGWDSNSYEQYV. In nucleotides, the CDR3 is TGTGCCAGCAGAGGGTGGGACAGCAACTCCTACGAGCAGTACGTC.

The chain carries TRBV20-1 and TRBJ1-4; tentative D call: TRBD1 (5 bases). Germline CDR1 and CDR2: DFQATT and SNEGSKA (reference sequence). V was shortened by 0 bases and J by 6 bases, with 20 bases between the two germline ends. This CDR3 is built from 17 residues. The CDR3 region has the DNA TGCAGTGCTAGAGATGCGGCCCCGGGGCACCTTCATGAAAAACTGTTTTTT. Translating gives CSARDAAPGHLHEKLFF.